This T cell receptor beta chain was retrieved from a study of T cells in localized non-small cell lung cancer. Study observations and caveats: Longer survival (overall) was linked to higher T cell density in blood. Among the tissues sampled, uninvolved adjacent lung had the highest T cell clonality, above tumor. Adjacent lung had a median approximately 50 of the 100 largest tumor clones. One tumor region alone was sequenced, and heterogeneity therefore remains possible.

Note on this clone: Its specificity is not known.

Assay: immunoSEQ multiplex PCR; the TCRdb copy retains only in-frame clones and omits some. The sample contains about 64,000 clones, approximately 80% of which appear only once. V shed 5 bases and J 4 bases; nucleotides not matched to a gene: 7. Germline assignment: CDR1 GTSNPN and CDR2 SVGIG (reference sequence). This CDR3 contains 13 residues. The receptor was isolated from a man aged 40 to 75 with stage II lung adenocarcinoma. This chain uses TRBV30 with TRBJ1-1; TRBD1 aligns across 7 bases. The sequencing used PBMCs, collected before any cancer treatment. The CDR3 here is CAWAGTAATEAFF. CDR3 DNA: TGTGCCTGGGCCGGGACAGCAGCCACTGAAGCTTTCTTT.